The 18 T cell receptor beta chains below all came from one sample that was sequenced in a study of blood T cells in healthy people across ages. A sample-barcoded 5' primer and a J-beta primer mix were used in a second PCR of roughly 7 to 12 cycles. TCRdb itself ran the 5' RACE reads through MiXCR, one entry per CDR3 protein. The table has over 600,000 distinct CDR3 sequences, around 50% seen once. The sequencing sample was made of blood. The source of these receptors is a man older than 75 in good health.

This clonotype came up a few times. This chain links TRBV4-3 with TRBJ2-7; D is possibly TRBD1 (5 bases). Trimming took 1 base from V and 4 from J, leaving 11 bases between them. Germline V lookup: CDR1 LGHNA, CDR2 YSLEER. The CDR3 runs 14 residues. CDR3 sequence (DNA): TGCGCCAGCAGCCAAGGGAGACAGCTATACGAGCAGTACTTC. This codes for CASSQGRQLYEQYF.

A remark on this clonotype: The junction does not match germline at one end; this may be a read error. The chain uses TRBV6-2 or TRBV6-3 and TRBJ2-1, with 7 positions matching TRBD2. The CDR3 totals 16 residues. Per germline, CDR1 MNHEY and CDR2 SVGEGT. The CDR3 DNA reads TGCGCCAGCAGCAGATTCCTGGGACTAACCTACAATGAGCAGTTCTTC. It yields the protein CASSRFLGLTYNEQFF.

This clonotype has a handful of counts. The chain is built from TRBV7-2 and TRBJ2-7, with D unclear. The CDR3 runs 14 residues. Trimming took 1 base from V and 0 from J, leaving 7 bases between them. Germline V gene lookup returns CDR1 SGHTA and CDR2 FQGNSA. The CDR3 DNA sequence: TGTGCCAGCAGCTTAGGACGGGCCTCCTACGAGCAGTACTTC. Translated: CASSLGRASYEQYF.

As regards this clonotype: One junction end does not reproduce the germline sequence, and a read error may be involved. The chain employs TRBV6-6 and TRBJ1-3; 9 bases agree with TRBD1. The germline CDR1 and CDR2 sequences are MNHNY and SVGAGI (reference sequence). This CDR3 has 15 residues. The CDR3 sequence: CASSLTGGDGNTVYF. The CDR3 nucleotides are TGTGCCAGCAGTTTAACAGGGGGCGATGGAAACACCGTATATTTT.

As concerns this clonotype: A much bigger clone sits one base away, suggesting this may be a read error. This chain links TRBV10-3 with TRBJ2-3, with D perhaps TRBD2 (5 bases). The CDR3 spans 15 residues. Germline V gene data show CDR1 as ENHRY and CDR2 as SYGVKD. The CDR3 DNA is TGTGTCATCAGTGAGGTCGCGGGTGTAAAAGATACGCAGTATTTT. Its protein is CVISEVAGVKDTQYF.

The genes are TRBV28 and TRBJ1-2, with 7 bases fitting TRBD1. V trimming: 7 bases; J trimming: 4 bases; junction bases outside the gene matches: 9. The CDR3 extends over 14 amino acids. CDR1 is MDHEN and CDR2 is SYDVKM in the germline V gene. The CDR3 sequence is CASIPWTGTYGYTF. For the CDR3, the DNA is TGTGCCAGCATCCCGTGGACAGGCACCTATGGCTACACCTTC.

This clonotype showed up just a few times. The genes are TRBV20-1 and TRBJ2-1; TRBD2 matches 9 bases. The CDR3 length is 18 residues. CDR1 DFQATT and CDR2 SNEGSKA come from the germline V gene (reference sequence). Trimming cost V 3 bases and J 3 bases; bases outside gene matches: 15. The CDR3 nucleotides are TGCAGTGCTAGTGACCCAGGGGGACCAGCGGGAGGCTACAATGAGCAGTTCTTC. Translation gives CSASDPGGPAGGYNEQFF.

This clonotype was detected a few times. Given a much more abundant clone one base away, this may be a read error. The J gene is TRBJ2-1, the V gene TRBV5-1; tentative D call: TRBD1 (6 bases). The ends were cut back, 1 base at V and 6 bases at J, with 17 bases in the middle. Germline V gene data show CDR1 as SGHRS and CDR2 as YFSETQ. This CDR3 is 16 amino acids long. The CDR3 nucleotides are TGCGCCAGCAGCTTGACTGCCGGGCAAGGGGGCAATGAGCAGTTCTTC. Amino acid sequence: CASSLTAGQGGNEQFF.

As regards this clonotype: A junction end diverges from the germline sequence, so it may reflect a read error. V and J are TRBV7-2 and TRBJ2-1; no reliable D call. This CDR3 contains 14 residues. The germline CDR1 and CDR2 sequences are SGHTA and FQGNSA. Here the CDR3 reads CASSLDYLYNGQFF. DNA for the CDR3: TGTGCCAGCAGCTTAGATTACTTATACAATGGGCAGTTCTTC.

This sequence joins TRBV5-1 and TRBJ2-5, with D maybe TRBD2 (5 bases). The CDR3 spans 13 residues. With 4 bases removed from V and 4 bases from J, the gap between germline ends came to 11 bases. Germline loops: CDR1 SGHRS, CDR2 YFSETQ. The CDR3 spells CASSPAAGETQYF. The CDR3 DNA sequence: TGCGCCAGCAGCCCCGCTGCGGGAGAGACCCAGTACTTC.

This clonotype was observed many times. The V gene is TRBV12-3 or TRBV12-4, the J gene TRBJ2-1; no clear D. This CDR3 spans 11 amino acids. Trimming stripped 6 bases from V and 5 bases from J, with 5 bases between. CDR3 residues: CASSRNNEQFF. The CDR3 nucleotides read TGTGCCAGCAGCCGTAACAATGAGCAGTTCTTC.

This clonotype was seen a single time. The chain carries TRBV7-2 and TRBJ1-2, with 7 bases matching TRBD1. Germline V lookup: CDR1 SGHTA, CDR2 FQGNSA. The junction had 5 bases not matched to a gene; V was cut back by 1 base and J by 3 bases. The CDR3 extends over 15 amino acids. The CDR3 DNA follows: TGTGCCAGCAGCTTAGTGCAGGGGGTGGACTATGGCTACACCTTC. The encoded protein is CASSLVQGVDYGYTF.

The sample holds a few counts of this clonotype. The chain employs TRBV7-2 and TRBJ2-3; D unclear. Germline assignment: CDR1 SGHTA and CDR2 FQGNSA. Trimming took 5 bases from V and 4 from J, leaving 13 bases between them. The CDR3 length is 14 residues. CDR3 bases: TGTGCCAGCAGCCATTTAACAGCCGCAGATACGCAGTATTTT. This sequence encodes CASSHLTAADTQYF.

The chain couples TRBV5-1 to TRBJ2-2, with 7 bases aligning to TRBD2. From germline, CDR1 is SGHRS and CDR2 YFSETQ. This CDR3 has 19 residues. V dropped 2 bases and J dropped 6; count of bases not matched to a gene: 19. The CDR3: CASSLREYAGLRLSGELFF. DNA of the CDR3: TGCGCCAGCAGCTTACGGGAATACGCGGGACTAAGATTGTCCGGGGAGCTGTTTTTT.

This clonotype was counted a few times. This rearrangement joins TRBV20-1 to TRBJ2-1; TRBD2 might be the D (5 bases). The germline gives CDR1 DFQATT, CDR2 SNEGSKA (reference sequence). V shed 7 bases and J shed 3 bases, with 10 bases lying between them. The CDR3 sequence is 12 residues long. The CDR3 region is CSGEWLYNEQFF. As DNA, the CDR3 is TGCAGTGGGGAGTGGCTCTACAATGAGCAGTTCTTC.

Comment on this clonotype: A read error is possible here, since a much larger clone lies one base away. J is TRBJ2-1 and V is TRBV20-1; 9 bases map to TRBD2. Germline V gene data show CDR1 as DFQATT and CDR2 as SNEGSKA (reference sequence). V lost 5 bases, J lost 10 bases, and 9 bases stayed unmatched. The CDR3 is 13 amino acids. Written as DNA, the CDR3 is TGCAGTGCTGGGGGACTAGCTATAAACGAGCAGTTCTTC. Encoded protein: CSAGGLAINEQFF.

V is TRBV9 and J is TRBJ2-1, with 9 positions matching TRBD1. Germline-derived CDR1 and CDR2 are SGDLS and YYNGEE. This CDR3 is 13 amino acids long. With V trimmed by 5 bases and J by 10 bases, 7 bases remained unmatched. The CDR3 bases are TGTGCCAGCAGTGACGACAGGGGGGACGAGCAGTTCTTC. Translation: CASSDDRGDEQFF. The full variable domain, with the rest looked up from reference TRBV9 and TRBJ2-1, is DSGVTQTPKHLITATGQRVTLRCSPRSGDLSVYWYQQSLDQGLQFLIQYYNGEERAKGNILERFSAQQFPDLHSELNLSSLELGDSALYFCASSDDRGDEQFFGPGTRLTVL.

This clonotype was observed a handful of times. The J gene is TRBJ2-5, the V gene TRBV24-1; D not certain. The germline gives CDR1 KGHDR, CDR2 SFDVKD. The CDR3 has 13 amino acids. With 4 bases removed from V and 2 bases from J, the gap between germline ends came to 7 bases. CDR3 DNA sequence: TGTGCCACCAGTGAGGGGTCACAAGAGACCCAGTACTTC. As protein: CATSEGSQETQYF.